A selection of T cell receptor beta chains follows, all from one sample in a study of T cells after yellow fever vaccination. In TCRdb, the 5' RACE reads were re-called with MiXCR into one record per CDR3 protein. This sample has 620,000 or so distinct CDR3 sequences; about a sixth occur once, and the top ten carry 15% to 20%. The specimen comprised PBMCs, sampled 5 to 6 days after the first yellow fever vaccination. These receptors came from a man aged 18 to 29 who received the YFV17D yellow fever vaccine. CDR3s include the opening cysteine and the closing phenylalanine or tryptophan. Fields, in order: D gene, V gene, clone size, CDR3 length, J gene, CDR3 protein, CDR3 DNA. D genes are given only for firm matches. Some rows have no size entry. The others give once, few or many, or a class for an expanded clone.

d_gene: .; v_gene: TRBV6-5; abundance: many; len: 15; j_gene: TRBJ2-1; CDR3aa: CASSHPSEYGAEQFF; CDR3nt: TGTGCCAGCAGTCACCCCTCTGAGTACGGGGCTGAGCAGTTCTTC
d_gene: .; v_gene: TRBV20-1; abundance: few; len: 16; j_gene: TRBJ2-6; CDR3aa: CSARDSGGAGANVLTF; CDR3nt: TGCAGTGCTAGAGATTCCGGGGGAGCTGGGGCCAACGTCCTGACTTTC
d_gene: .; v_gene: TRBV7-2; abundance: .; len: 14; j_gene: TRBJ1-6; CDR3aa: CASRLVQLHSPLHF; CDR3nt: TGTGCCAGCAGACTAGTACAACTACATTCACCCCTCCACTTT
d_gene: TRBD2; v_gene: TRBV5-1; abundance: few; len: 16; j_gene: TRBJ2-1; CDR3aa: CASSPSGGDSYNEQFF; CDR3nt: TGCGCCAGCAGCCCTAGCGGGGGGGACTCCTACAATGAGCAGTTCTTC
d_gene: .; v_gene: TRBV4-2; abundance: .; len: 12; j_gene: TRBJ1-4; CDR3aa: CASSTEGGKLFF; CDR3nt: TGTGCCAGCAGTACGGAGGGGGGGAAACTGTTTTTT
d_gene: TRBD2; v_gene: TRBV29-1; abundance: .; len: 15; j_gene: TRBJ2-3; CDR3aa: CSVAGGGQGIDTQYF; CDR3nt: TGCAGCGTTGCCGGGGGGGGCCAGGGTATAGATACGCAGTATTTT
d_gene: TRBD1; v_gene: TRBV7-2; abundance: few; len: 17; j_gene: TRBJ2-2; CDR3aa: CASSFSAGGTNTGELFF; CDR3nt: TGTGCCAGCAGCTTTTCCGCAGGGGGAACGAACACCGGGGAGCTGTTTTTT
d_gene: .; v_gene: TRBV14; abundance: few; len: 14; j_gene: TRBJ2-5; CDR3aa: CASSHLGAQETQYF; CDR3nt: TGTGCCAGCAGCCATCTGGGGGCCCAAGAGACCCAGTACTTC
d_gene: TRBD1; v_gene: TRBV18; abundance: .; len: 18; j_gene: TRBJ2-2; CDR3aa: CASVMTGKSIATGGELFF; CDR3nt: TGTGCCAGCGTGATGACAGGGAAGTCAATCGCAACGGGCGGGGAGCTGTTTTTT
d_gene: .; v_gene: TRBV11-3; abundance: .; len: 17; j_gene: TRBJ2-5; CDR3aa: CASSPGIGHSPQETQYF; CDR3nt: TGTGCCAGCAGCCCTGGGATCGGGCACAGCCCCCAAGAGACCCAGTACTTC
d_gene: .; v_gene: TRBV29-1; abundance: few; len: 12; j_gene: TRBJ2-7; CDR3aa: CSVRQNLYEQYF; CDR3nt: TGCAGCGTTCGGCAAAACCTCTACGAGCAGTACTTC
d_gene: .; v_gene: TRBV20-1; abundance: .; len: 17; j_gene: TRBJ2-4; CDR3aa: CSARFWGRILAKNIQYF; CDR3nt: TGCAGTGCTAGGTTTTGGGGCAGAATACTAGCCAAAAACATTCAGTACTTC
d_gene: .; v_gene: TRBV6-1; abundance: few; len: 16; j_gene: TRBJ2-6; CDR3aa: CASTSPSRPGANVLTF; CDR3nt: TGTGCCAGCACCTCCCCCAGCCGTCCTGGGGCCAACGTCCTGACTTTC
d_gene: TRBD2; v_gene: TRBV11-2; abundance: few; len: 15; j_gene: TRBJ2-7; CDR3aa: CASSSQVSGVYEQYF; CDR3nt: TGTGCCAGCAGTTCTCAAGTTAGCGGGGTCTACGAGCAGTACTTC
d_gene: .; v_gene: TRBV28; abundance: .; len: 14; j_gene: TRBJ1-4; CDR3aa: CASSPRVPNEKLFF; CDR3nt: TGTGCCAGCAGTCCCCGGGTCCCGAATGAAAAACTGTTTTTT
d_gene: .; v_gene: TRBV24-1; abundance: few; len: 14; j_gene: TRBJ2-1; CDR3aa: CATSDSPRDNEQFF; CDR3nt: TGTGCCACCAGTGATTCCCCTAGAGACAATGAGCAGTTCTTC
d_gene: .; v_gene: TRBV10-3; abundance: .; len: 16; j_gene: TRBJ2-6; CDR3aa: CAISESLGTGANVLTF; CDR3nt: TGTGCCATCAGTGAGTCTCTCGGAACTGGGGCCAACGTCCTGACTTTC
d_gene: .; v_gene: TRBV4-2; abundance: few; len: 16; j_gene: TRBJ1-1; CDR3aa: CASSQDMTERNTEAFF; CDR3nt: TGTGCCAGCAGCCAAGATATGACCGAACGGAACACTGAAGCTTTCTTT
d_gene: .; v_gene: TRBV19; abundance: few; len: 17; j_gene: TRBJ2-1; CDR3aa: CASSRPFRGGGDNEQFF; CDR3nt: TGTGCCAGTAGTAGGCCCTTTAGAGGGGGAGGGGACAATGAGCAGTTCTTC
d_gene: .; v_gene: TRBV5-5; abundance: few; len: 15; j_gene: TRBJ2-1; CDR3aa: CASSLRGAPNNEQFF; CDR3nt: TGTGCCAGCAGCTTACGGGGGGCCCCAAACAATGAGCAGTTCTTC
d_gene: .; v_gene: TRBV5-5; abundance: .; len: 15; j_gene: TRBJ2-2; CDR3aa: CASSLGSANTGELFF; CDR3nt: TGTGCCAGCAGCTTAGGCAGCGCGAACACCGGGGAGCTGTTTTTT
d_gene: .; v_gene: TRBV3-1; abundance: few; len: 16; j_gene: TRBJ2-7; CDR3aa: CASSPNPTGGAYEQYF; CDR3nt: TGTGCCAGCAGCCCTAATCCGACAGGAGGGGCTTACGAGCAGTACTTC
d_gene: .; v_gene: TRBV25-1; abundance: few; len: 13; j_gene: TRBJ2-3; CDR3aa: CASSDPITDTQYF; CDR3nt: TGTGCCAGCAGTGACCCCATTACAGATACGCAGTATTTT
d_gene: TRBD2; v_gene: TRBV20-1; abundance: .; len: 15; j_gene: TRBJ2-6; CDR3aa: CSARGGGTGANVLTF; CDR3nt: TGCAGTGCTAGAGGGGGGGGTACTGGGGCCAACGTCCTGACTTTC
d_gene: .; v_gene: TRBV28; abundance: .; len: 15; j_gene: TRBJ2-2; CDR3aa: CASSLGREWAGELFF; CDR3nt: TGTGCCAGCAGTTTAGGCAGGGAGTGGGCCGGGGAGCTGTTTTTT
d_gene: .; v_gene: TRBV7-2; abundance: many; len: 13; j_gene: TRBJ1-2; CDR3aa: CASSLAGESGYTF; CDR3nt: TGTGCCAGCAGCTTAGCAGGGGAAAGCGGCTACACCTTC
d_gene: .; v_gene: TRBV4-1; abundance: .; len: 15; j_gene: TRBJ1-5; CDR3aa: CASSQVGRSNQPQHF; CDR3nt: TGCGCCAGCAGCCAAGTGGGACGGAGCAATCAGCCCCAGCATTTT
d_gene: TRBD2; v_gene: TRBV4-2; abundance: .; len: 15; j_gene: TRBJ2-3; CDR3aa: CASSPGGPGTDTQYF; CDR3nt: TGTGCCAGCAGCCCGGGGGGGCCGGGGACAGATACGCAGTATTTT
d_gene: TRBD2; v_gene: TRBV4-3; abundance: once; len: 17; j_gene: TRBJ2-3; CDR3aa: CASSQVVAGGGTDTQYF; CDR3nt: TGCGCCAGCAGCCAAGTGGTAGCGGGGGGCGGGACAGATACGCAGTATTTT
d_gene: .; v_gene: TRBV20-1; abundance: .; len: 14; j_gene: TRBJ2-5; CDR3aa: CSARDPRAKETQYF; CDR3nt: TGCAGTGCTAGAGACCCCCGGGCCAAAGAGACCCAGTACTTC
d_gene: .; v_gene: TRBV4-3; abundance: few; len: 15; j_gene: TRBJ2-4; CDR3aa: CASSQEGRQVNIQYF; CDR3nt: TGCGCCAGCAGCCAAGAGGGTAGACAGGTGAACATTCAGTACTTC
d_gene: .; v_gene: TRBV7-2; abundance: .; len: 15; j_gene: TRBJ1-6; CDR3aa: CASSLFQGRNSPLHF; CDR3nt: TGTGCCAGCAGCTTATTCCAGGGGAGGAATTCACCCCTCCACTTT
d_gene: .; v_gene: TRBV7-6; abundance: .; len: 14; j_gene: TRBJ2-5; CDR3aa: CASSRLGAQETQYF; CDR3nt: TGTGCCAGCAGCCGTCTGGGAGCTCAAGAGACCCAGTACTTC
d_gene: .; v_gene: TRBV6-2/TRBV6-3; abundance: .; len: 16; j_gene: TRBJ2-1; CDR3aa: CASRGGRQGTYNEQFF; CDR3nt: TGTGCCAGCAGGGGGGGAAGGCAGGGAACCTACAATGAGCAGTTCTTC
d_gene: .; v_gene: TRBV3-1; abundance: .; len: 13; j_gene: TRBJ1-4; CDR3aa: CASSQGTNEKLFF; CDR3nt: TGTGCCAGCAGCCAAGGGACTAATGAAAAACTGTTTTTT
d_gene: .; v_gene: TRBV6-5; abundance: .; len: 11; j_gene: TRBJ1-1; CDR3aa: CASSYRGGTFF; CDR3nt: TGTGCCAGCAGTTACCGGGGCGGAACTTTCTTT
d_gene: .; v_gene: TRBV6-8; abundance: few; len: 19; j_gene: TRBJ2-2; CDR3aa: CASSPRPGLPSLWTGELFF; CDR3nt: TGTGCCAGCAGTCCACGGCCGGGACTCCCGTCGTTGTGGACCGGGGAGCTGTTTTTT
d_gene: .; v_gene: TRBV24-1; abundance: few; len: 13; j_gene: TRBJ2-1; CDR3aa: CATSDLRGNEQFF; CDR3nt: TGTGCCACCAGTGATTTGAGGGGCAATGAGCAGTTCTTC
d_gene: .; v_gene: TRBV11-3; abundance: few; len: 13; j_gene: TRBJ2-7; CDR3aa: CASSTGLGNEQYF; CDR3nt: TGTGCCAGCAGCACGGGACTCGGCAACGAGCAGTACTTC
d_gene: .; v_gene: TRBV7-2; abundance: few; len: 15; j_gene: TRBJ1-3; CDR3aa: CASSPLPSSGNTIYF; CDR3nt: TGTGCCAGCAGCCCCCTCCCGAGCTCTGGAAACACCATATATTTT
d_gene: TRBD1; v_gene: TRBV15; abundance: few; len: 13; j_gene: TRBJ2-3; CDR3aa: CATKQGVTDTQYF; CDR3nt: TGTGCCACCAAGCAGGGGGTCACAGATACGCAGTATTTT